This entry is about one T cell receptor beta chain. As the CDR3 is not closed by the conserved phenylalanine or tryptophan, this likely results from a read error. The DNA is left out, because the CDR3 cannot be placed on it with certainty; the CDR3 is given as TCRdb lists it. These data come from a study of blood T cell repertoires in COVID-19. Looking at the study overall: COVID-19 samples collected from the United States, Italy and Spain covered acute and convalescent phases. Nucleic acid was either cDNA or gDNA, and it came from T cells, B-cell-depleted T cells, or PBMCs.

Original methodology: It was from reference gene primer amplification that nucleated cell counts were estimated. The method was immunoSEQ multiplex PCR; TCRdb's version includes in-frame clones alone and lacks a portion of them. V, J and clone size were drawn from that table, and D and trimming were deduced from the DNA. The sample yields some 52,000 clones, 80% to 90% seen once. Per germline, CDR1 SNHLY and CDR2 FYNNEI. The CDR3 totals 13 residues, both ends included. The sequenced sample was peripheral blood. The rearrangement links TRBV2 to TRBJ2-3; the table's D call, TRBD1, has no DNA check behind it. The TCR was taken from a human donor in a cohort sampled during active COVID-19. CDR3 loop: CASSEGGRDRGRL.